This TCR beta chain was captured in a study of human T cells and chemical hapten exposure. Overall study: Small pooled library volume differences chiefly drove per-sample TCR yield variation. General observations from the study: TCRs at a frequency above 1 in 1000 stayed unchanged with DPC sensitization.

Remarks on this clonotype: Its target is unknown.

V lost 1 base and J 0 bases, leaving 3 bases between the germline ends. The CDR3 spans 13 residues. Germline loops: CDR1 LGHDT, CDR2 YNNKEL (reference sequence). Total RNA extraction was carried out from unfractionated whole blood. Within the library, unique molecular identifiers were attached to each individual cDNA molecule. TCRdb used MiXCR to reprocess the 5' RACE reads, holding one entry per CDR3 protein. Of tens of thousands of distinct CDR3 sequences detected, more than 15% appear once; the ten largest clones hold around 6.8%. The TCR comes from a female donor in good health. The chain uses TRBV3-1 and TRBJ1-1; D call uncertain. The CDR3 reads CASSQAMNTEAFF. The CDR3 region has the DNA TGTGCCAGCAGCCAAGCCATGAACACTGAAGCTTTCTTT.